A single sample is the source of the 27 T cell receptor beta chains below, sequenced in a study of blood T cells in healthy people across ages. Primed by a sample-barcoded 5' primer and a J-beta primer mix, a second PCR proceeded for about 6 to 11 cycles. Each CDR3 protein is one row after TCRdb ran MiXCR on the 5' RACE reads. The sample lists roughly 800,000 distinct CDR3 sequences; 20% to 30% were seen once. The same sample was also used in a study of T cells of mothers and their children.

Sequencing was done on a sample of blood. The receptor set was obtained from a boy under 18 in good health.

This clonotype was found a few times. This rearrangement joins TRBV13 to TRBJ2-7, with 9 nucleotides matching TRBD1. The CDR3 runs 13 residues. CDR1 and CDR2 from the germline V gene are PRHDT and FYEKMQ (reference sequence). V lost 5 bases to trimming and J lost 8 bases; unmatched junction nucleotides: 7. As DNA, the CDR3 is TGTGCCAGCAGCGCGAAGGGACAGGGAAAGCAGTACTTC. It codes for CASSAKGQGKQYF. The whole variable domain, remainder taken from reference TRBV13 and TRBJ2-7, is AAGVIQSPRHLIKEKRETATLKCYPIPRHDTVYWYQQGPGQDPQFLISFYEKMQSDKGSIPDRFSAQQFSDYHSELNMSSLELGDSALYFCASSAKGQGKQYFGPGTRLTVT.

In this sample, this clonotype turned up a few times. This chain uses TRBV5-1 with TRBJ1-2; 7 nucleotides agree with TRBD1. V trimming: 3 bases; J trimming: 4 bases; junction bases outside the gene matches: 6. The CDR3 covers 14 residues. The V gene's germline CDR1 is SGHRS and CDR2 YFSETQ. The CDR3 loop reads CASSSQGEAYGYTF. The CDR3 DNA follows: TGCGCCAGCAGCTCTCAGGGGGAAGCCTATGGCTACACCTTC. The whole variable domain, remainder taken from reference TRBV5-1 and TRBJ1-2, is KAGVTQTPRYLIKTRGQQVTLSCSPISGHRSVSWYQQTPGQGLQFLFEYFSETQRNKGNFPGRFSGRQFSNSRSEMNVSTLELGDSALYLCASSSQGEAYGYTFGSGTRLTVV.

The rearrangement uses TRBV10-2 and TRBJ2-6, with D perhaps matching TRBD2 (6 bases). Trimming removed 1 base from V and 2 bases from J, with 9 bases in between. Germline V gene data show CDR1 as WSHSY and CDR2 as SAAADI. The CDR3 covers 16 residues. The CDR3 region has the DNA TGCGCCAGCAGTGAGTGGGGGGATCCTGGGGCCAACGTCCTGACTTTC. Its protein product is CASSEWGDPGANVLTF.

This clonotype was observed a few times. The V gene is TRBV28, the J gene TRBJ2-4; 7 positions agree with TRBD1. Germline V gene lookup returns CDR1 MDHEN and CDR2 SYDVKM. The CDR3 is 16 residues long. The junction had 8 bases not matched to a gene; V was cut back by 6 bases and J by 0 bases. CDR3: CASRATGALAKNIQYF. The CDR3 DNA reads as TGTGCCAGCAGGGCAACAGGGGCACTAGCCAAAAACATTCAGTACTTC.

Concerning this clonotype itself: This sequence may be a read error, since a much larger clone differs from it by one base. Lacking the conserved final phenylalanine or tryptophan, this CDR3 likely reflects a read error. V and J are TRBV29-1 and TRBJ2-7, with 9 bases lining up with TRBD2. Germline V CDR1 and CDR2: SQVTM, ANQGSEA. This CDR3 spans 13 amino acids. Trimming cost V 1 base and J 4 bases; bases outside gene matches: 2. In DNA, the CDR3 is TGCAGCGTTGAAGGCGGGAGGGATTACGAGCAGTACCTC. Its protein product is CSVEGGRDYEQYL.

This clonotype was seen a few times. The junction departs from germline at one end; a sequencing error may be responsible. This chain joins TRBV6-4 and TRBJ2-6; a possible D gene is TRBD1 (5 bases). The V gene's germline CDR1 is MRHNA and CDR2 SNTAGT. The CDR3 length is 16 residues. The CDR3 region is CASSDSFHSGANVLAF. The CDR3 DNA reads TGTGCCAGCAGTGACTCTTTCCACTCTGGGGCCAACGTCCTGGCTTTC.

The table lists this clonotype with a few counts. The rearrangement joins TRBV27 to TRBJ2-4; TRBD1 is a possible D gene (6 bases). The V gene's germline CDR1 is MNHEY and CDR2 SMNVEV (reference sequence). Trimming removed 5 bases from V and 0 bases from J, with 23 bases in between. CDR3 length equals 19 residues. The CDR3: CASSPWTENSDLAKNIQYF. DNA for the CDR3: TGTGCCAGCAGTCCCTGGACAGAAAACTCCGATCTAGCCAAAAACATTCAGTACTTC.

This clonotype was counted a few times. CDR3: CASSARLEGEQYF. CDR3 nucleotides: TGTGCCAGCAGCGCGCGACTCGAGGGCGAGCAGTACTTC. The rearrangement links TRBV7-9 to TRBJ2-5; D possibly corresponds to TRBD2 (5 bases). The closer fit of TRBJ2-7 to the DNA end suggests the J call may be wrong. CDR1 is SEHNR, CDR2 FQNEAQ, per germline (reference sequence). This CDR3 spans 13 amino acids.

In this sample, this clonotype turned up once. The CDR3 DNA reads as TGTGCCAGCGGGGAAGCTAACTATGGCTACACCTTC. It specifies CASGEANYGYTF. The chain is built from TRBV6-1 and TRBJ1-2; D is uncertain. The CDR3 is 12 residues long. Germline-derived CDR1 and CDR2 are MNHNS and SASEGT. V dropped 8 bases and J dropped 0 bases, with 7 bases sitting between them.

CDR3 coding DNA: TGCAGCGTTGAAATCCAGGGCACAGATACGCAGTATTTT. Translated: CSVEIQGTDTQYF. The genes are TRBV29-1 and TRBJ2-3; no firm D call. From germline, CDR1 is SQVTM and CDR2 ANQGSEA. The CDR3 loop spans 13 amino acids. Trimming removed 2 bases at V and 1 base at J, with 7 bases between.

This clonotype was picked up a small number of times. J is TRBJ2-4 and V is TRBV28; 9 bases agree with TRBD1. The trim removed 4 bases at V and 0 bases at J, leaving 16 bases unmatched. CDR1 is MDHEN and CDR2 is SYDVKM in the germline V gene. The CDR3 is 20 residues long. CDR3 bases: TGTGCCAGCAGTTGGCCTGAAAAACGGGACAGGGACGAAGCCAAAAACATTCAGTACTTC. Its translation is CASSWPEKRDRDEAKNIQYF.

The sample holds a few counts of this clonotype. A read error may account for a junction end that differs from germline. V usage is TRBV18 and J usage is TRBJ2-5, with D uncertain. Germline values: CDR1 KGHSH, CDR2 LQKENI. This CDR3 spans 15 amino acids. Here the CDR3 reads CASSPRASYQETQYF. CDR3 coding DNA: TGTGCCAGCTCACCACGGGCCTCGTACCAGGAGACCCAGTACTTC.

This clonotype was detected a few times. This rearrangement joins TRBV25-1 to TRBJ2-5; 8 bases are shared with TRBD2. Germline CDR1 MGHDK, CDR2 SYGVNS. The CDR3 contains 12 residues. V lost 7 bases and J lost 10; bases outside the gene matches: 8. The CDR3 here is CASTSGSADQYF. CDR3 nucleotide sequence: TGTGCCAGCACAAGCGGGAGCGCGGACCAGTACTTC.

The CDR3 nucleotides read TGTGCCAGCAGTTTCCTTGACAGGGTCCTTACGCAGTATTTT. It specifies CASSFLDRVLTQYF. V usage is TRBV28 and J usage is TRBJ2-3; 7 bases line up with TRBD1. In germline, CDR1 is MDHEN, CDR2 SYDVKM. The CDR3 consists of 14 residues. With 3 bases clipped from V and 8 bases from J, the junction kept 8 bases outside the gene matches.

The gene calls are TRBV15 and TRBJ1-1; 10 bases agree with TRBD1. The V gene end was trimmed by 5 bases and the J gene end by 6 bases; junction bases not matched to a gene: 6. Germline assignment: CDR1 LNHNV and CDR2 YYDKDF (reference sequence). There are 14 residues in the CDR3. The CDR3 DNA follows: TGTGCCACCAGCGGGACAGGGGCCGCGGCTGAAGCTTTCTTT. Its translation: CATSGTGAAAEAFF.

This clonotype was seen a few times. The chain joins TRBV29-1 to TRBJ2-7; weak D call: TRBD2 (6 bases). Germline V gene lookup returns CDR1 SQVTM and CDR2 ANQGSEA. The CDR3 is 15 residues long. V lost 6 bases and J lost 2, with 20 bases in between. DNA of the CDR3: TGCAGCGTCAAATCCAGGCTAGCGATGACCTACGAGCAGTACTTC. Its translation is CSVKSRLAMTYEQYF.

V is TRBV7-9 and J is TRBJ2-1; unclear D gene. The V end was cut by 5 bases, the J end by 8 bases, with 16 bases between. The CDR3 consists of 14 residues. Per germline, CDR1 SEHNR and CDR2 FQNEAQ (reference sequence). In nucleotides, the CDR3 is TGTGCCAGCAGCCAAACACCCCGGCCGTATGAGCAGTTCTTC. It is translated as CASSQTPRPYEQFF.

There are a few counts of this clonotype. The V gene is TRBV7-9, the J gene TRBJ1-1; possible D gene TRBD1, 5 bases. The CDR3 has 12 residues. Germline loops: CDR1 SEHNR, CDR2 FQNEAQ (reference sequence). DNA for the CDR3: TGTGCTACAATCGTTTTGGGGCCTGAAGCTTTCTTT. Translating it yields CATIVLGPEAFF.

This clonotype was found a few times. CDR3 sequence reads: CASSSSRDSWVRGYTF. The CDR3 DNA reads TGTGCCAGCAGTTCATCCCGGGACAGCTGGGTTCGAGGCTACACCTTC. This chain uses TRBV7-2 with TRBJ1-2, with 7 bases fitting TRBD1. Germline loops: CDR1 SGHTA, CDR2 FQGNSA. This CDR3 has 16 residues. Germline trimming cut 6 bases from V and 8 bases from J; bases unmatched to any gene: 18.

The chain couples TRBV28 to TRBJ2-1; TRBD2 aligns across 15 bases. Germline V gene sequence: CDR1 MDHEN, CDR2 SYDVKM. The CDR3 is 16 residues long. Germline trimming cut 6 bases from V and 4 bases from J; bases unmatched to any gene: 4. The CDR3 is CASRPGLAGGYNEQFF. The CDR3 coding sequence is TGTGCCAGCAGGCCCGGACTAGCGGGAGGGTACAATGAGCAGTTCTTC.

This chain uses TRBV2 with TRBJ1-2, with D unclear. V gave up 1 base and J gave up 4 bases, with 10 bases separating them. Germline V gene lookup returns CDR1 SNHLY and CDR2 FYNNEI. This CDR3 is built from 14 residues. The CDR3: CASSEEQFVYGYTF. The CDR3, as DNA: TGTGCCAGCAGTGAAGAACAGTTTGTCTATGGCTACACCTTC.

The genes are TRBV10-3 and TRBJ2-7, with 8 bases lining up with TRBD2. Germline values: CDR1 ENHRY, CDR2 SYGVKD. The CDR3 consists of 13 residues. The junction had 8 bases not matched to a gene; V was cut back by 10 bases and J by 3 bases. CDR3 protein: CASRLASDYEQYF. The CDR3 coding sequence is TGTGCCAGCAGACTAGCGTCGGACTACGAGCAGTACTTC.

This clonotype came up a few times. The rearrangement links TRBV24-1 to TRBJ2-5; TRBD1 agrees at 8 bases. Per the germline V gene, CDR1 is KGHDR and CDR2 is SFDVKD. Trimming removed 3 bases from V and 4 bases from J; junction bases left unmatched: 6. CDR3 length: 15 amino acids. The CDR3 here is CATSDPRTGLETQYF. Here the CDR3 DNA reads TGTGCCACCAGTGATCCGAGGACAGGGCTAGAGACCCAGTACTTC.

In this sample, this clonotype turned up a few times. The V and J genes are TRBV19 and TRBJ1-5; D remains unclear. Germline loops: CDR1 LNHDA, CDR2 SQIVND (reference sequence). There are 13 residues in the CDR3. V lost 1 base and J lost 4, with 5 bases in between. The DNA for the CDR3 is TGTGCCAGTAGTATAGTGGCGAATCAGCCCCAGCATTTT. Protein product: CASSIVANQPQHF.

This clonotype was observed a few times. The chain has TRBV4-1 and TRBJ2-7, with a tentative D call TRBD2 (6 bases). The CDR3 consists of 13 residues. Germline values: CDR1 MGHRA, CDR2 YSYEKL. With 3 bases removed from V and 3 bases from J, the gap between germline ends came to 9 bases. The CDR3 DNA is TGCGCCAGCAGCCACCGGGAGAACTACGAGCAGTACTTC. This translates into CASSHRENYEQYF.

The CDR3, as DNA: TGCAGTGCTGGTTATTTCGGGGTTTTGGCCTACGAGCAGTACTTC. Residues: CSAGYFGVLAYEQYF. The V and J genes are TRBV20-1 and TRBJ2-7, with D possibly matching TRBD2 (5 bases). The CDR3 has 15 residues. Trimming cost V 5 bases and J 2 bases, with 19 bases left between them. Germline V CDR1 and CDR2: DFQATT, SNEGSKA (reference sequence).

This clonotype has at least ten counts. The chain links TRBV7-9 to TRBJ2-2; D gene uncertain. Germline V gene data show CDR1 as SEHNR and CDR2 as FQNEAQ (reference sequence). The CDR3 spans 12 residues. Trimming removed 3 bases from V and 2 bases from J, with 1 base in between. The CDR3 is CASSFNTGELFF. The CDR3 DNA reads TGTGCCAGCAGCTTTAACACCGGGGAGCTGTTTTTT.